Described below is a single T cell receptor beta chain sequence and its context. The V gene end was trimmed by 2 bases and the J gene end by 7 bases; junction bases not matched to a gene: 3. Germline V gene sequence: CDR1 SGDLS, CDR2 YYNGEE. The CDR3 runs to 14 residues. This specimen belongs to a study of T cell changes during pregnancy in multiple sclerosis. Here immunoSEQ multiplex PCR was the method, and the copy in TCRdb shows in-frame clones only, minus some. The sample carries approximately 47,000 clones, roughly 90% recorded once. The sequenced sample was peripheral blood, obtained in the first trimester of pregnancy. The TCR comes from a female donor with multiple sclerosis, enrolled in a pregnancy study. The genes are TRBV9 and TRBJ1-6, with 7 bases aligning to TRBD1. CDR3 sequence (DNA): TGTGCCAGCAGCGTCGGGACAGTCAATTCACCCCTCCACTTT. Translating it yields CASSVGTVNSPLHF.